The rows below give T cell receptor beta chains drawn from one sample of a study of T cells in lung cancer brain metastases. The protocol was immunoSEQ multiplex PCR, while the TCRdb copy is restricted to in-frame clones and leaves out a portion. The sample lists about 4,000 clones; around nine tenths were seen once. The sequenced material came from tumor tissue from the primary lung tumor. These receptors were obtained from a man between 60 and 70 years old with non-small cell lung cancer. CDR3s include the opening cysteine and the closing phenylalanine or tryptophan. D genes are given only for firm matches.

v_gene,d_gene,j_gene,CDR3aa
TRBV5-5,NA,TRBJ2-7,CASSSSWGSTYEQYF
TRBV7-3,NA,TRBJ2-1,CASSLVVGAGEQFF
TRBV5-1,NA,TRBJ2-1,CASRFQGSYNEQFF
TRBV6-4,NA,TRBJ2-2,CASSEANTGELFF
TRBV7-2,NA,TRBJ2-1,CASSYRDPNEQFF
TRBV5-1,NA,TRBJ1-4,CASSLARATNEKLFF
TRBV20-1,NA,TRBJ2-7,CSASFSYEQYF
TRBV5-1,NA,TRBJ2-3,CASSLTRGSTDTQYF
TRBV28,TRBD1,TRBJ2-7,CASSLWTGGGSGEQYF
TRBV5-6,TRBD1,TRBJ1-2,CASSLSDRDYGYTF
TRBV4-3,NA,TRBJ1-2,CASSRTPEGGYTF
TRBV28,TRBD1,TRBJ2-6,CASTYGGAKGANILTF
TRBV30,TRBD1,TRBJ1-5,CAWSGGQGGQPQHF
TRBV9,NA,TRBJ1-1,CASSVEQSNTEAFF
TRBV10-3,NA,TRBJ2-3,CAISDEAGITDTQYF
TRBV19,NA,TRBJ2-3,CASSLGMIPSTDTQYF
TRBV6-5,TRBD2,TRBJ2-5,CASSPLAGGAGTQYF
TRBV7-9,NA,TRBJ1-6,CASSLGGTGGFTLHF
TRBV28,NA,TRBJ1-1,CASSLVEPENTEVFF
TRBV5-1,NA,TRBJ2-7,CASSLTGNYEQYF
TRBV2,NA,TRBJ2-5,CASKGNGETQYF
TRBV18,TRBD1,TRBJ1-4,CASSPGTGKISSSLTNEKLFF
TRBV6-6,TRBD2,TRBJ2-2,CATAGGLGNTGELFF
TRBV18,TRBD2,TRBJ2-3,CASSPQGSRGGSTDTQYF
TRBV7-2,TRBD2,TRBJ2-7,CASSPDSSGGRIQQYF
TRBV4-1,NA,TRBJ1-4,CASSQDYGREKLFF
TRBV7-2,NA,TRBJ1-1,CASSLGRNTEAFF
TRBV5-1,TRBD1,TRBJ2-5,CASRSNTGEETQYF